This T cell receptor (beta chain) was captured in a study of blood T cells in healthy people across ages (dated by TCRdb to between 2014 and 2016). General notes on the study: Template switching captured roughly one uniquely barcoded TCR beta cDNA molecule per two T cells in model experiments. The study measured age-related changes in TCR beta repertoire diversity using deep sequencing normalized with unique cDNA molecular identifiers. Four age groups were formed from the donors: young (average 16 years), middle-aged (approximately 40), aged (about 62) and long-lived (around 82). To avoid experimental bias, donors of different ages were distributed randomly across sequencing lanes. The study analyzed two additional independent replicas of 1 million unique cDNA reads from the same blood draw for two donors, one aged 18 to 30 and one aged 80 or older.

Study-wide conclusions, independent of this receptor: Conclusive comparison of naive and antigen-experienced compartments was prevented by the profiling of bulk unsorted PBMCs. Total diversity estimates from one million sequenced T cells were considered lower bounds and underestimates. Compared with the aged group, the long-lived group had more naive CD4+ T cells, fewer expanded clones and increased TCR diversity, a pattern suggesting age selection. Observed TCR beta diversity per million T cells fell roughly linearly with age, and a significant reduction was already apparent by age roughly 40. There was a strong correlation between observed TCR beta diversity and the percentage of naive T cells measured by flow cytometry. The CMV infection status of donors was not known, potentially confounding age-related changes in expanded clonotypes.

V drops 4 bases and J drops 6 bases, leaving 15 bases in between. Reading the germline V gene gives CDR1 SQVTM and CDR2 ANQGSEA. From cysteine to phenylalanine, the CDR3 is 13 amino acids long. CDR3 DNA only is kept here, 39 bases in frame from base 1. Notes on this clonotype: No antigen is known for it. No much larger clone is present one base from it, and per-base qualities are unavailable.

Library preparation used 5' RACE. The sequencer was an Illumina HiSeq 2500. A second PCR of roughly 7 to 11 cycles was performed with a sample-barcoded 5' primer and a J-beta primer mix. A unique molecular identifier was introduced onto each TCR beta cDNA molecule by a template-switch 5' adaptor carrying 12 random nucleotides. Each sample yielded at least 3 million CDR3-containing paired-end reads. First-strand cDNA was synthesized from all RNA with the Mint cDNA synthesis kit, primed by a TRBC-specific oligonucleotide. Following uracil-DNA glycosylase treatment, a first 18-cycle PCR with universal primers M1SS and BC2_uni_R was performed on all cDNA. Concerning the study's data processing: Each sample was normalized by randomly selecting 1 million high-quality reads, each carrying a distinct molecular identifier. Instead of being binned into consensus sequences, reads that shared molecular identifiers were thrown out. MiTCR, with a Q25 quality threshold and the strictest error-elimination algorithm, was used for CDR3 identification, clonotype clustering and error correction. A nonparametric unseen species model with Euler transformation was used to estimate a lower bound on total TCR beta diversity. Clones were called with MiXCR by TCRdb after fastp trimmed the public reads at Q25, and only in-frame beta chains were retained. Each entry is one CDR3 protein sequence, shown with its most common DNA and genes. The V and J calls, along with clone size, are taken from TCRdb and not from the paper's own processing. Within this sample are 1.5 million or so distinct CDR3 sequences, with 35% to 45% of them counted one time only. The ten top clones hold over 3.5% of the sample.

Systemically healthy Caucasian individuals from Russia, 39 in total and aged roughly 6 to 100 years, were included as donors. Ten milliliters of peripheral blood were drawn from each donor into EDTA-treated Vacutainer tubes. Ficoll-Paque density-gradient centrifugation was used to isolate PBMCs, with at least 6.5 million per sample. Trizol reagent was used to extract total RNA from PBMCs, with at least 5.5 micrograms per sample. For every donor, an aliquot of PBMCs went through flow cytometry to measure the percentages of naive CD45RAhigh/CD27high T cells. This receptor chain uses TRBV29-1 and TRBJ1-2; the D gene is possibly TRBD1, with 5 bases matching. The source is a woman aged 18 to 35 in good health. The specimen sequenced was blood. The CDR3 region reads CSVAARVSDGYTF. The nucleotide sequence is given as TGCAGCGTTGCGGCCAGGGTGAGCGATGGCTACACCTTC.